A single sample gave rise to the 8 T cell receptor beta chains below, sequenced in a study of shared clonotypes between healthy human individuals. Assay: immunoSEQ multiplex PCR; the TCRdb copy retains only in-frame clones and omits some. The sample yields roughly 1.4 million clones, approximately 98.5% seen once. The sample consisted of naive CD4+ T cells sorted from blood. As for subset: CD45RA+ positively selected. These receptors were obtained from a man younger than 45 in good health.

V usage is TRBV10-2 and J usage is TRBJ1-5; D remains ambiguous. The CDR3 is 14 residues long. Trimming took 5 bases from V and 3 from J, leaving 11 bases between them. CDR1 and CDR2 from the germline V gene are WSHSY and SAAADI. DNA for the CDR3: TGCGCCAGCAGTTCACTGGAGGACAATCAGCCCCAGCATTTT. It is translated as CASSSLEDNQPQHF.

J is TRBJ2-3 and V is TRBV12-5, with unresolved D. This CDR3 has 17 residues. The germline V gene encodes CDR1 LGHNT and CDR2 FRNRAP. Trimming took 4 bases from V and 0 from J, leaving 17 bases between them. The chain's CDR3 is CASGSPRFGRSTDTQYF. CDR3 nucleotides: TGTGCTAGTGGTTCACCCCGGTTCGGCCGTAGCACAGATACGCAGTATTTT. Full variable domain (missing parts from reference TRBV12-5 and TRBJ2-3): DARVTQTPRHKVTEMGQEVTMRCQPILGHNTVFWYRQTMMQGLELLAYFRNRAPLDDSGMPKDRFSAEMPDATLATLKIQPSEPRDSAVYFCASGSPRFGRSTDTQYFGPGTRLTVL.

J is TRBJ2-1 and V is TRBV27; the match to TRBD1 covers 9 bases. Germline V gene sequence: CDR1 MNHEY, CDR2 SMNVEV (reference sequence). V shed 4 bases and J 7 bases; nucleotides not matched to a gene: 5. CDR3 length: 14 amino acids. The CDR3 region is CASSSRDRENEQFF. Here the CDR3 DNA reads TGTGCCAGCAGTTCGAGGGACAGGGAAAATGAGCAGTTCTTC.

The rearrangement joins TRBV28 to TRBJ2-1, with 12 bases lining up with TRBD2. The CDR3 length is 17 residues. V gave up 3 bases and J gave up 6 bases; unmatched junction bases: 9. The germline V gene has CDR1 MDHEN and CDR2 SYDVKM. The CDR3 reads CASSLLGLAGRGNEQFF. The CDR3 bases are TGTGCCAGCAGTTTGCTCGGACTAGCGGGAAGAGGCAATGAGCAGTTCTTC. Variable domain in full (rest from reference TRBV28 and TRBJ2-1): DVKVTQSSRYLVKRTGEKVFLECVQDMDHENMFWYRQDPGLGLRLIYFSYDVKMKEKGDIPEGYSVSREKKERFSLILESASTNQTSMYLCASSLLGLAGRGNEQFFGPGTRLTVL.

The CDR3 DNA reads TGTGCCAGCGCCCTCGACAGCTACACTGAAGCTTTCTTT. It yields the protein CASALDSYTEAFF. V gene TRBV19 combines with J gene TRBJ1-1, with D tentatively TRBD1 (5 bases). Germline V CDR1 and CDR2: LNHDA, SQIVND (reference sequence). V lost 9 bases and J 3 bases, leaving 14 bases between the germline ends. CDR3 size: 13 residues.

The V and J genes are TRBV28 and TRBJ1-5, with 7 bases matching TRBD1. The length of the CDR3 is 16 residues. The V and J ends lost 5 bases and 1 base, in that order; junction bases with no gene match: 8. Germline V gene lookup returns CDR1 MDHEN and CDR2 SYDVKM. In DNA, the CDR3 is TGTGCCAGCAGTACCCCAGGGGGATTGAGCAATCAGCCCCAGCATTTT. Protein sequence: CASSTPGGLSNQPQHF.

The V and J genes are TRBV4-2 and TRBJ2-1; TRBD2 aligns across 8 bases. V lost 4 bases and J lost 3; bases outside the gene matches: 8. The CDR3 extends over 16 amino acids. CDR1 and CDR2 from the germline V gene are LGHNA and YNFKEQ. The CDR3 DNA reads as TGTGCCAGCAGCCCCAGCGGGAGTGTTGTCTACAATGAGCAGTTCTTC. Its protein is CASSPSGSVVYNEQFF.

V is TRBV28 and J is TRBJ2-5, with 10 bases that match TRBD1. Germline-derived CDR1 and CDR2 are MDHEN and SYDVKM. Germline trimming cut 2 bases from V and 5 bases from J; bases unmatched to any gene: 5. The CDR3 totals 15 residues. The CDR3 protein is CASSLSDRGRETQYF. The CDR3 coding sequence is TGTGCCAGCAGTTTAAGCGACAGGGGGCGCGAGACCCAGTACTTC.